This T cell receptor beta chain emerged from a study of blood T cell repertoires in COVID-19. Study in general: Acute and convalescent COVID-19 samples came from the United States, Italy and Spain. T cells, B-cell-depleted T cells, or PBMCs supplied cDNA or gDNA.

Per the original methods: Amplification with reference gene primers provided the estimates of nucleated cell counts. Libraries were prepared by immunoSEQ multiplex PCR; TCRdb keeps only in-frame clonotypes and omits some of them. The V and J calls and clone size are taken from that table; D and trimming were inferred from the DNA. This table has 250,000 to 350,000 clones, 65% to 85% appearing once. Seattle participants joined during active infection and were tracked over time. V gave up 4 bases and J gave up 0 bases, with 23 bases separating them. The CDR3 consists of 19 residues. Germline loops: CDR1 SGHRS, CDR2 YFSETQ.

This clonotype was obtained from a human donor with COVID-19, enrolled during active disease. The donor label of this sample is uncertain. Sequencing was done on a sample of peripheral blood. V is TRBV5-1 and J is TRBJ2-4, with D tentatively TRBD1 (5 bases). The CDR3 DNA reads TGCGCCAGCAGCCCCAGGGTAGACGGCGGACGACTAGCCAAAAACATTCAGTACTTC. This translates into CASSPRVDGGRLAKNIQYF.